This is a list of T cell receptor beta chains from one sample in a study. MiXCR, applied by TCRdb to the RT-PCR reads, yields one record per CDR3 protein. This table has about 680,000 distinct CDR3 sequences, 11% to 15% appearing once. The sample was memory CD4+ T cells from blood. These TCRs come from a female donor in good health, serving as a healthy control. Both conserved end residues are part of each CDR3. Fields, in order: CDR3 length, clone size, D gene, J gene, V gene, CDR3 DNA, CDR3 protein. The D gene is left open where the match is weak. Clone size appears in some rows only: once, few, many, or a class for an expanded clone.

len: 14
abundance: few
d_gene: .
j_gene: TRBJ1-2
v_gene: TRBV3-1
CDR3nt: TGTGCCAGCAGCCAAGTATTCGGAGAGAGTGGCTACACCTTC
CDR3aa: CASSQVFGESGYTF

len: 14
abundance: .
d_gene: .
j_gene: TRBJ1-3
v_gene: TRBV5-6
CDR3nt: TGTGCCAGCAGCTTGCGGGAAGGGGTATACACCATATATTTT
CDR3aa: CASSLREGVYTIYF

len: 13
abundance: many
d_gene: .
j_gene: TRBJ2-3
v_gene: TRBV29-1
CDR3nt: TGCAGCGCCTGCACGGGCCCCACAGATACGCAGTATTTT
CDR3aa: CSACTGPTDTQYF

len: 15
abundance: few
d_gene: .
j_gene: TRBJ1-5
v_gene: TRBV20-1
CDR3nt: TGCAGTGCTAACCTCGCCGGGGGTGTCAGTCGGCCCCAGCATTTT
CDR3aa: CSANLAGGVSRPQHF

len: 16
abundance: .
d_gene: .
j_gene: TRBJ2-3
v_gene: TRBV18
CDR3nt: TGTGCCAGCTCACCACGGGGCAGTCGGGTTTCAGATACGCAGTATTTT
CDR3aa: CASSPRGSRVSDTQYF

len: 12
abundance: .
d_gene: TRBD2
j_gene: TRBJ2-1
v_gene: TRBV6-2/TRBV6-3
CDR3nt: TGTGCCAGCAGTTACAGGGAGGGATTTCAGTTCTTC
CDR3aa: CASSYREGFQFF

len: 11
abundance: few
d_gene: .
j_gene: TRBJ1-2
v_gene: TRBV30
CDR3nt: TGTGCCTGGAATCCCCCGGTTGGCTACACCTTC
CDR3aa: CAWNPPVGYTF

len: 15
abundance: .
d_gene: TRBD1
j_gene: TRBJ2-2
v_gene: TRBV24-1
CDR3nt: TGTGCCACCGAGGGGGCAGGGGTTCTCAGCGGGGAGCTGTTTTTT
CDR3aa: CATEGAGVLSGELFF

len: 15
abundance: .
d_gene: .
j_gene: TRBJ1-2
v_gene: TRBV6-2/TRBV6-3
CDR3nt: TGTGCCAGCATCCCAGACGGTTGGGGTAACTATGGCTACACCTTC
CDR3aa: CASIPDGWGNYGYTF

len: 13
abundance: many
d_gene: TRBD2
j_gene: TRBJ2-1
v_gene: TRBV4-2
CDR3nt: TGTGCCAGCAGCCGCGGACTAGTAACTGAGCAGTTCTTC
CDR3aa: CASSRGLVTEQFF

len: 16
abundance: few
d_gene: TRBD1
j_gene: TRBJ2-5
v_gene: TRBV7-9
CDR3nt: TGTGCCAGCAGCATACGGACCAGAACAGGGGTAGAGACCCAGTACTTC
CDR3aa: CASSIRTRTGVETQYF

len: 16
abundance: few
d_gene: TRBD1
j_gene: TRBJ2-7
v_gene: TRBV7-9
CDR3nt: TGTGCCAGCAGTCCCACCGGACAGGGGAGCTCCTACGAGCAGTACTTC
CDR3aa: CASSPTGQGSSYEQYF

len: 14
abundance: .
d_gene: .
j_gene: TRBJ2-5
v_gene: TRBV5-1
CDR3nt: TGCGCCAGCAGCTTCGGGGGCCTCCGAGAGACCCAGTACTTC
CDR3aa: CASSFGGLRETQYF

len: 19
abundance: .
d_gene: TRBD2
j_gene: TRBJ2-2
v_gene: TRBV27
CDR3nt: TGTGCCAGCAGTTTATCCATCGGACTAGCGGGAGGCCGTGGCGGGGAGCTGTTTTTT
CDR3aa: CASSLSIGLAGGRGGELFF

len: 13
abundance: few
d_gene: .
j_gene: TRBJ2-7
v_gene: TRBV6-6
CDR3nt: TGTGCCAGCAGTGATACACAAGGATCCGAGCAGTACTTC
CDR3aa: CASSDTQGSEQYF

len: 14
abundance: many
d_gene: TRBD2
j_gene: TRBJ2-7
v_gene: TRBV29-1
CDR3nt: TGCAGCGTTGAAATGACTAGCGGGAGTAGTGTGCAGTACTTC
CDR3aa: CSVEMTSGSSVQYF

len: 15
abundance: few
d_gene: TRBD2
j_gene: TRBJ2-7
v_gene: TRBV7-6
CDR3nt: TGTGCCAGCAGCAACCCGGGACTAGGGGAGAACGAGCAGTACTTC
CDR3aa: CASSNPGLGENEQYF

len: 13
abundance: few
d_gene: .
j_gene: TRBJ2-5
v_gene: TRBV6-6
CDR3nt: TGTGCCAGCAGTACCGGGGTCCCAGAGACCCAGTACTTC
CDR3aa: CASSTGVPETQYF

len: 15
abundance: .
d_gene: .
j_gene: TRBJ2-7
v_gene: TRBV5-1
CDR3nt: TGCGCCAGCAGTCAGGTAGAGAGCAACATTTACGAGCAGTACTTC
CDR3aa: CASSQVESNIYEQYF

len: 14
abundance: few
d_gene: .
j_gene: TRBJ2-5
v_gene: TRBV12-3/TRBV12-4
CDR3nt: TGTGCCAACCCATGTCGGAAAAGGTTGGAGACCCAGTACTTC
CDR3aa: CANPCRKRLETQYF

len: 14
abundance: .
d_gene: TRBD1
j_gene: TRBJ1-1
v_gene: TRBV6-5
CDR3nt: TGTGCCAGCACCAGGGACAGGTTCGTCACTGAAGCTTTCTTT
CDR3aa: CASTRDRFVTEAFF

len: 13
abundance: .
d_gene: .
j_gene: TRBJ2-1
v_gene: TRBV5-1
CDR3nt: TGCGCCAGCAGCATGGCGACGTACAATGAGCAGTTCTTC
CDR3aa: CASSMATYNEQFF

len: 16
abundance: .
d_gene: .
j_gene: TRBJ2-2
v_gene: TRBV25-1
CDR3nt: TGTGCCAGCAGTGGCCGGGACTTTCCGAACACCGGGGAGCTGTTTTTT
CDR3aa: CASSGRDFPNTGELFF

len: 16
abundance: few
d_gene: .
j_gene: TRBJ2-2
v_gene: TRBV4-2
CDR3nt: TGTGCCAGCAGCCAAGTCCGTACCGCGAACACCGGGGAGCTGTTTTTT
CDR3aa: CASSQVRTANTGELFF

len: 13
abundance: few
d_gene: .
j_gene: TRBJ2-2
v_gene: TRBV6-5
CDR3nt: TGTGCCAGCAGGCTCAGCGACACCGGGGAGCTGTTTTTT
CDR3aa: CASRLSDTGELFF

len: 18
abundance: .
d_gene: TRBD1
j_gene: TRBJ2-1
v_gene: TRBV7-2
CDR3nt: TGTGCCAGCAGCTTGGACAGGGGGGGGGCCGGGTCCTACAATGAGCAGTTCTTC
CDR3aa: CASSLDRGGAGSYNEQFF

len: 15
abundance: .
d_gene: .
j_gene: TRBJ1-6
v_gene: TRBV6-1
CDR3nt: TGTGCCAGCAGTGAATTAGGGGGGTATAATTCACCCCTCCACTTT
CDR3aa: CASSELGGYNSPLHF

len: 17
abundance: once
d_gene: TRBD1
j_gene: TRBJ1-5
v_gene: TRBV6-5
CDR3nt: TGTGCCAGCAGTGGATCCGGGACAGGGGTTCCTGATCAGCCCCAGCATTTT
CDR3aa: CASSGSGTGVPDQPQHF

len: 14
abundance: .
d_gene: .
j_gene: TRBJ1-3
v_gene: TRBV10-3
CDR3nt: TGTGCCATCAGTGAGCCCACCGGGAGAAACACCATATATTTT
CDR3aa: CAISEPTGRNTIYF